This TCR beta chain was observed in a study of T-cell reconstitution after alpha-beta-depleted transplantation in children. This clonotype was picked up a small number of times. V was pared by 0 bases and J by 0 bases, with 9 bases between. CDR1 is MNHEY and CDR2 is SMNVEV in the germline V gene (reference sequence). The CDR3 contains 17 residues. Preparing the TCRbeta library involved the use of unique molecular identifiers. TCRdb re-analysed the PCR reads in MiXCR, keeping a single row per CDR3 protein. The table shows about 200,000 distinct CDR3 sequences, with about 14% occurring only once. The starting material was PBMCs from the stem cell graft donor, obtained from the stem cell graft. This receptor was obtained from a human donor who donated a stem cell graft to a child with acute lymphoblastic leukemia. The chain has TRBV27 and TRBJ1-6; D is unresolved. The CDR3 bases are TGTGCCAGCAGTTTATCAAAAGCGAGCTCCTATAATTCACCCCTCCACTTT. Translation: CASSLSKASSYNSPLHF.